This T cell receptor beta chain was found in a study of CD4 and CD8 cells across lung adenocarcinoma regions. TCRdb analysed the PCR reads with MiXCR anew, one entry per CDR3 protein. The sample gives under 25,000 distinct CDR3 sequences, 52% of which show up once; 20% to 25% is in the top ten. Donors had localized lung adenocarcinoma, a non-small cell lung cancer. In germline, CDR1 is MNHNS, CDR2 SASEGT. This CDR3 has 15 residues. On this clonotype: At one end, the junction sequence differs from germline, possibly due to a read error.

The sequence came from a male donor with lung adenocarcinoma. The CD4 and CD8 labels of this study may be unreliable. The material sequenced was CD4+ T cells from the center of a lung tumor. The chain is built from TRBV6-1 and TRBJ2-3; D possibly corresponds to TRBD2 (6 bases). Written as DNA, the CDR3 is TGTGCCAGCGGTGAGGGAGGTTTAGCCAAAAATATGCAGTATTTT. Protein product: CASGEGGLAKNMQYF.